The present T cell receptor (beta chain) was sequenced within a study of blood T cell repertoires in COVID-19. For the study at large: Sites in the United States, Italy and Spain provided acute and convalescent COVID-19 samples.

From germline, CDR1 is SEHNR and CDR2 FQNEAQ (reference sequence). The V gene lost 4 bases and the J gene lost 2 bases, with 14 bases spanning the gap. CDR3 length: 16 residues. In the authors' methods: Estimation of nucleated cell counts was performed using reference gene primer amplification. Generated by immunoSEQ multiplex PCR, the TCRdb table keeps only in-frame clones and is missing some. The V and J calls and clone size were taken over from that table, and D and trimming were inferred from the DNA. The table lists hundreds of thousands of clones, roughly 80% of them singletons. The V and J genes are TRBV7-9 and TRBJ2-2; tentatively, D is TRBD1 (6 bases). This clonotype was sampled from a woman in her 50s with acute or convalescent COVID-19. Sequenced input: peripheral blood. DNA of the CDR3: TGTGCCAGCAGCTGGGCCGGGACACTCAACACCGGGGAGCTGTTTTTT. It yields the protein CASSWAGTLNTGELFF.